These T cell receptor beta chains were read from a single sample in a study of CD8 T cells in ankylosing spondylitis. One entry per CDR3 protein results from TCRdb running MiXCR on the 5' RACE reads. The sample holds about 800,000 distinct CDR3 sequences, roughly 12% seen once. Sequencing was carried out using blood, either unsorted or a sorted T cell fraction (not recorded which). The receptors originated from a male donor with ankylosing spondylitis. Both conserved end residues are part of each CDR3. Fields, in order: clone size, D gene, J gene, V gene, CDR3 protein, CDR3 DNA. The D gene is left open where the match is weak. Size is omitted from some rows. Given values are once, few, many or a class for expanded clones.

clone size: -; D gene: -; J gene: TRBJ1-6; V gene: TRBV5-6; CDR3 protein: CASSLVGGRGSNSPLHF; CDR3 DNA: TGTGCCAGCAGCTTGGTTGGGGGGCGAGGTTCTAATTCACCCCTCCACTTT
clone size: -; D gene: -; J gene: TRBJ2-7; V gene: TRBV6-2/TRBV6-3; CDR3 protein: CASSSLDRDLYEQYF; CDR3 DNA: TGTGCCAGCAGTTCCCTGGACAGAGACCTTTACGAGCAGTACTTC
clone size: few; D gene: -; J gene: TRBJ2-2; V gene: TRBV4-2; CDR3 protein: CASSQGPGAATGELFF; CDR3 DNA: TGTGCCAGCAGCCAAGGTCCCGGGGCAGCCACCGGGGAGCTGTTTTTT
clone size: many; D gene: TRBD2; J gene: TRBJ2-5; V gene: TRBV5-1; CDR3 protein: CASSSGLGEQETQYF; CDR3 DNA: TGCGCCAGCAGCTCGGGACTAGGGGAACAAGAGACCCAGTACTTC
clone size: -; D gene: TRBD1; J gene: TRBJ1-5; V gene: TRBV19; CDR3 protein: CASRDRWFNQPQHF; CDR3 DNA: TGTGCCAGTAGGGACAGGTGGTTCAATCAGCCCCAGCATTTT
clone size: many; D gene: TRBD1; J gene: TRBJ1-1; V gene: TRBV12-3/TRBV12-4; CDR3 protein: CASSPQGFEAFF; CDR3 DNA: TGTGCCAGCAGTCCACAGGGGTTTGAAGCTTTCTTT
clone size: few; D gene: TRBD1; J gene: TRBJ2-3; V gene: TRBV11-2; CDR3 protein: CASSPRSGGGATDTQYF; CDR3 DNA: TGTGCCAGCAGCCCACGATCAGGGGGTGGGGCCACAGATACGCAGTATTTT
clone size: few; D gene: -; J gene: TRBJ2-7; V gene: TRBV2; CDR3 protein: CASSEDAQTYEQYF; CDR3 DNA: TGTGCCAGCAGTGAGGACGCCCAGACCTACGAGCAGTACTTC
clone size: -; D gene: -; J gene: TRBJ1-4; V gene: TRBV10-3; CDR3 protein: CAVGRGTNEKLFF; CDR3 DNA: TGTGCCGTCGGCCGGGGGACTAATGAAAAACTGTTTTTT
clone size: few; D gene: -; J gene: TRBJ1-5; V gene: TRBV29-1; CDR3 protein: CSVGTQNQPQHF; CDR3 DNA: TGCAGCGTTGGGACACAAAATCAGCCCCAGCATTTT
clone size: many; D gene: -; J gene: TRBJ2-1; V gene: TRBV5-5; CDR3 protein: CASSLGLAVSYNEQFF; CDR3 DNA: TGTGCTAGCAGCTTAGGATTAGCGGTCTCCTACAATGAGCAGTTCTTC
clone size: many; D gene: TRBD2; J gene: TRBJ2-1; V gene: TRBV4-3; CDR3 protein: CASSHLAGLRNEQFF; CDR3 DNA: TGCGCCAGCAGCCACCTAGCGGGACTACGCAATGAGCAGTTCTTC
clone size: -; D gene: -; J gene: TRBJ1-5; V gene: TRBV4-3; CDR3 protein: CASSQDAMGNQPQHF; CDR3 DNA: TGCGCCAGCAGCCAAGATGCGATGGGCAATCAGCCCCAGCATTTT
clone size: few; D gene: TRBD2; J gene: TRBJ2-3; V gene: TRBV7-8; CDR3 protein: CASSLVGTSGVGSTDTQYF; CDR3 DNA: TGTGCCAGCAGCTTAGTTGGGACTAGCGGGGTTGGGAGCACAGATACGCAGTATTTT
clone size: many; D gene: -; J gene: TRBJ2-5; V gene: TRBV6-5; CDR3 protein: CASSTSAQETQYF; CDR3 DNA: TGTGCCAGCAGTACCTCTGCGCAAGAGACCCAGTACTTC
clone size: -; D gene: -; J gene: TRBJ1-5; V gene: TRBV5-5; CDR3 protein: CASSFLRINQPQHF; CDR3 DNA: TGTGCCAGCAGCTTCCTCAGAATCAATCAGCCCCAGCATTTT
clone size: few; D gene: -; J gene: TRBJ1-3; V gene: TRBV9; CDR3 protein: CASSVQGLPGNTIYF; CDR3 DNA: TGTGCCAGCAGCGTACAGGGTCTCCCTGGAAACACCATATATTTT
clone size: many; D gene: -; J gene: TRBJ1-1; V gene: TRBV20-1; CDR3 protein: CSARDGAGAEAFF; CDR3 DNA: TGCAGTGCTAGAGATGGGGCAGGGGCGGAAGCTTTCTTT
clone size: few; D gene: -; J gene: TRBJ2-1; V gene: TRBV7-3; CDR3 protein: CASSFNGALRDEQFF; CDR3 DNA: TGTGCCAGCAGCTTTAACGGGGCCCTCCGGGATGAGCAGTTCTTC
clone size: -; D gene: -; J gene: TRBJ2-5; V gene: TRBV5-1; CDR3 protein: CASSLSPGGQETQYF; CDR3 DNA: TGCGCCAGCAGCTTGAGCCCAGGAGGTCAAGAGACCCAGTACTTC
clone size: many; D gene: -; J gene: TRBJ1-1; V gene: TRBV7-9; CDR3 protein: CASSLQAGEAEAFF; CDR3 DNA: TGTGCCAGCAGCTTACAGGCAGGGGAGGCTGAAGCTTTCTTT
clone size: many; D gene: TRBD1; J gene: TRBJ1-2; V gene: TRBV6-1; CDR3 protein: CASSRDRGLYGYTF; CDR3 DNA: TGTGCCAGCAGTCGGGACAGGGGGTTATATGGCTACACCTTC